A single sample is the source of the 24 T cell receptor beta chains below, sequenced in a study of T cell responses to AZD1222 COVID-19 vaccine. TCRdb's table, derived via immunoSEQ multiplex PCR, lists solely in-frame clones and lacks some. The sample holds roughly 250,000 clones, 80% to 95% seen once. Sequencing was performed on peripheral blood, taken on day 0 of AZD1222 vaccination. The receptors stem from an adult in good health.

The V gene is TRBV10-1, the J gene TRBJ2-2; D uncertain. Trimming took off 3 bases at V and 2 bases at J, with 19 bases between the two ends. Germline V CDR1 and CDR2: WNHNN, SYGVQD (reference sequence). The CDR3 length is 18 residues. The CDR3 is CASSDSWLVAFNTGELFF. The CDR3 DNA sequence: TGCGCCAGCAGTGACTCTTGGCTAGTGGCCTTCAACACCGGGGAGCTGTTTTTT.

The chain couples TRBV27 to TRBJ1-2; TRBD1 is a possible D gene (6 bases). Germline CDR1 and CDR2: MNHEY and SMNVEV (reference sequence). This CDR3 comprises 14 residues. V was clipped by 11 bases and J by 0 bases, with 16 bases between them. CDR3: CASKRGATNYGYTF. The CDR3 coding sequence is TGTGCCTCCAAACGGGGGGCAACTAACTATGGCTACACCTTC.

The J gene is TRBJ2-7, the V gene TRBV30; D unclear. Per germline, CDR1 GTSNPN and CDR2 SVGIG (reference sequence). CDR3 length: 11 residues. V was clipped by 2 bases and J by 3 bases, with 5 bases between them. In nucleotides, the CDR3 is TGTGCCTGGAGTTTAAACTACGAGCAGTACTTC. Translation gives CAWSLNYEQYF.

The rearrangement joins TRBV18 to TRBJ1-6; D is unresolved. Between the trimmed V and J ends, which lost 0 bases and 8 bases, there was a span of 8 bases. The CDR3 is made up of 14 amino acids. Per the germline V gene, CDR1 is KGHSH and CDR2 is LQKENI. CDR3 residues: CASSPPLLDSPLHF. In DNA form, the CDR3 reads TGTGCCAGCTCACCACCGTTGCTAGATTCACCCCTCCACTTT.

The V and J genes are TRBV28 and TRBJ2-2; D perhaps matches TRBD2 (6 bases). CDR1 MDHEN and CDR2 SYDVKM come from the germline V gene. The CDR3 is 14 residues long. V lost 6 bases and J 6 bases, leaving 14 bases between the germline ends. The DNA for the CDR3 is TGTGCCAGCAGATCGACTAGTAACGCCGGGGAGCTGTTTTTT. This sequence encodes CASRSTSNAGELFF.

The chain links TRBV7-2 to TRBJ2-1; 8 nucleotides align to TRBD2. V lost 2 bases, J lost 0 bases, and 0 bases stayed unmatched. The CDR3 contains 15 residues. CDR1 is SGHTA and CDR2 is FQGNSA in the germline V gene. This CDR3 is CASSLSGSSYNEQFF. The CDR3 DNA sequence: TGTGCCAGCAGCTTAAGCGGGAGCTCCTACAATGAGCAGTTCTTC.

The chain has TRBV11-2 and TRBJ1-1; possibly TRBD1 for D (6 bases). Deletions cut 5 bases from V and 6 bases from J, with 19 bases between. This CDR3 contains 15 residues. Germline values: CDR1 SGHAT, CDR2 FQNNGV. In DNA, the CDR3 is TGTGCCAGCAGCCGCCGGACAGACTCCGTGGCTGAAGCTTTCTTT. Translation gives CASSRRTDSVAEAFF.

This chain joins TRBV20-1 and TRBJ1-3; tentative D call: TRBD1 (6 bases). CDR1 DFQATT and CDR2 SNEGSKA come from the germline V gene (reference sequence). The V end lost 3 bases, the J end lost 3 bases, and 18 bases lay between the germline ends. The CDR3 covers 16 residues. DNA of the CDR3: TGCAGTGCTAGTCCGTCGTCGAGGGGGGATGGAAACACCATATATTTT. It yields the protein CSASPSSRGDGNTIYF.

The CDR3 nucleotides read TGCGCCAGCAGCCAAGAACAGGGTCCCAGAGAGCAGTACTTC. Its translation: CASSQEQGPREQYF. The V gene is TRBV4-1, the J gene TRBJ2-7; perhaps TRBD1 as D (6 bases). The germline V and J ends were trimmed by 0 bases and 7 bases, with 13 bases remaining between them. This CDR3 has 14 amino acids. Germline-derived CDR1 and CDR2 are MGHRA and YSYEKL.

DNA of the CDR3: TGTGCCACCCGATGGGGGGAAACTGAAGCTTTCTTT. This gives the protein CATRWGETEAFF. The J gene is TRBJ1-1, the V gene TRBV6-5, with D possibly TRBD1 on 5 matching bases. In germline, CDR1 is MNHEY, CDR2 SVGAGI. The ends were cut back, 10 bases at V and 5 bases at J, with 14 bases in the middle. There are 12 residues in the CDR3.

The chain links TRBV4-1 to TRBJ2-1; 8 positions match TRBD2. CDR3 length: 14 amino acids. Trimming took 6 bases from V and 5 from J; bases not matched to a gene: 6. Germline-derived CDR1 and CDR2 are MGHRA and YSYEKL. CDR3 DNA: TGCGCCAGCAGACGGGTAGCGGGACACAATGAGCAGTTCTTC. The encoded protein is CASRRVAGHNEQFF.

The V and J genes are TRBV2 and TRBJ1-2; weak D call: TRBD1 (6 bases). Between the trimmed V and J ends, which lost 5 bases and 4 bases, there was a span of 23 bases. The CDR3 length is 17 residues. CDR1 and CDR2 from the germline V gene are SNHLY and FYNNEI. CDR3 bases: TGTGCCAGCAGTCGGTTTGCTATGGGGGCGCGGGTCTATGGCTACACCTTC. This translates into CASSRFAMGARVYGYTF.

V is TRBV10-3 and J is TRBJ2-1; no firm D call. This CDR3 is built from 13 residues. The V and J ends lost 4 bases and 7 bases respectively, with 11 bases between them. Germline V gives CDR1 ENHRY, CDR2 SYGVKD. DNA for the CDR3: TGTGCCATCAGTGCCCCTGGCCGGAATGAGCAGTTCTTC. This encodes CAISAPGRNEQFF.

In this sample, this clone turned up a few times. CDR3 nucleotides: TGTGCCAGTAGACCGGGACAGGGGTCGTCGAACACTGAAGCTTTCTTT. This translates into CASRPGQGSSNTEAFF. The chain recombines TRBV19 with TRBJ1-1; TRBD1 agrees at 10 bases. This CDR3 region has 16 residues. Germline V gene data show CDR1 as LNHDA and CDR2 as SQIVND (reference sequence). Losses at the gene ends were 6 bases for V and 1 base for J; bases not matched to a gene: 8.

The J gene is TRBJ2-7, the V gene TRBV9; D is unresolved. The CDR3 is 14 amino acids. Germline CDR1 and CDR2: SGDLS and YYNGEE. Trimming took off 4 bases at V and 7 bases at J, with 18 bases between the two ends. The CDR3 DNA reads as TGTGCCAGCAGCCCAGGAGTGACTTTGGGGGAGCAGTACTTC. Translation gives CASSPGVTLGEQYF.

V and J are TRBV18 and TRBJ2-5; D tentatively reads TRBD1 or TRBD2 (6 bases each). Trimming stripped 8 bases from V and 4 bases from J, with 14 bases between. Germline CDR1 KGHSH, CDR2 LQKENI. The length of the CDR3 is 13 residues. CDR3 residues: CASHPGGGETQYF. The DNA of the CDR3 is TGTGCCAGCCACCCCGGAGGGGGAGAGACCCAGTACTTC.

The V gene is TRBV4-1, the J gene TRBJ1-4; TRBD1 might be the D (5 bases). Germline CDR1 is MGHRA and CDR2 is YSYEKL. Deletions cut 2 bases from V and 5 bases from J, with 18 bases between. This CDR3 comprises 17 residues. The CDR3 DNA reads as TGCGCCAGCAGCCAACCGACGATCGGGGGTGGGAATGAAAAACTGTTTTTT. Translated, it gives CASSQPTIGGGNEKLFF.

The rearrangement joins TRBV19 to TRBJ2-3; D may be TRBD1 or TRBD2 (5 bases each). Germline CDR1 reads LNHDA; CDR2 reads SQIVND (reference sequence). V was clipped by 5 bases and J by 5 bases, with 11 bases between them. The CDR3 loop spans 13 amino acids. The CDR3 DNA reads as TGTGCCAGTAGTCGGCAGGGAGTAGATACGCAGTATTTT. Amino acids: CASSRQGVDTQYF.

V gene TRBV6-5 combines with J gene TRBJ1-4; 8 positions match TRBD1. CDR1 and CDR2 from the germline V gene are MNHEY and SVGAGI. CDR3 length equals 14 residues. Losses at the gene ends were 5 bases for V and 11 bases for J; bases not matched to a gene: 10. The CDR3 coding sequence is TGTGCCAGCAGTCGCGACGGACAGGGAGCGAAACTGTTTTTT. The encoded protein is CASSRDGQGAKLFF.

V is TRBV18 and J is TRBJ2-1; 14 bases map to TRBD2. With V trimmed by 8 bases and J by 6 bases, 6 bases remained unmatched. Per germline, CDR1 KGHSH and CDR2 LQKENI. The CDR3 consists of 15 residues. The CDR3 bases are TGTGCCAGCCACCCTGGACTAGCGGGAGGCAATGAGCAGTTCTTC. This codes for CASHPGLAGGNEQFF.

The V call is TRBV28, the J call TRBJ1-2; D gene unclear. Trimming removed 6 bases at V and 4 bases at J, with 15 bases between. CDR3 length: 14 residues. CDR1 and CDR2 (germline): MDHEN, SYDVKM. CDR3 nucleotides: TGTGCCAGCAGCCGCCTGTGGCAGAGCTATGGCTACACCTTC. This codes for CASSRLWQSYGYTF.

A single count supports this clone. The chain has TRBV9 and TRBJ1-1; D gene uncertain. In germline, CDR1 is SGDLS, CDR2 YYNGEE. V dropped 4 bases and J dropped 4 bases, with 14 bases sitting between them. The CDR3 loop spans 14 amino acids. CDR3 residues: CASSLTDVGTEAFF. DNA of the CDR3: TGTGCCAGCAGCTTGACGGACGTGGGCACTGAAGCTTTCTTT.

This clone has a single count. The rearrangement links TRBV6-2 or TRBV6-3 to TRBJ1-2; possible D gene TRBD1, 6 bases. The CDR3 extends over 13 amino acids. Germline V gives CDR1 MNHEY, CDR2 SVGEGT. Deletions cut 8 bases from V and 5 bases from J, with 15 bases between. In DNA form, the CDR3 reads TGTGCCAGCCGCCCGGACAGCCTATATGGCTACACCTTC. It encodes CASRPDSLYGYTF.

A single count supports this clone. The V gene is TRBV3-1 (or the pseudogene TRBV3-2), the J gene TRBJ2-3, with D uncertain. Between the trimmed V and J ends, which lost 3 bases and 4 bases, there was a span of 8 bases. Germline V gene data show CDR1 as LGHDT and CDR2 as YNNKEL (reference sequence). The CDR3 is 13 amino acids. CDR3 residues: CASSQSKSDTQYF. The CDR3 coding sequence is TGTGCCAGCAGCCAGTCTAAGTCAGATACGCAGTATTTT.